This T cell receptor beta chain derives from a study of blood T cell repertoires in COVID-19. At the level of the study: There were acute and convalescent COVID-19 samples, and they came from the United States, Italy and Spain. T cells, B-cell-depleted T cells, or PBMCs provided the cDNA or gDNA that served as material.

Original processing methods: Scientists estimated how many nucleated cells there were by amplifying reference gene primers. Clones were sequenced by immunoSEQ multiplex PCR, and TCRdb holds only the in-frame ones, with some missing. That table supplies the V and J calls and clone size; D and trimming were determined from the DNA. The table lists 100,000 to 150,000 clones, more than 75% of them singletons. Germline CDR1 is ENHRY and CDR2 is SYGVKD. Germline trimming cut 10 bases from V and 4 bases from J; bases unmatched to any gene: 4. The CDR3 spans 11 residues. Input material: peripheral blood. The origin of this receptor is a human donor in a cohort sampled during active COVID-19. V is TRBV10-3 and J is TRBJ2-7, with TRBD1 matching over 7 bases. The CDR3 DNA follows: TGTGCCACCGGGACAGAATACGAGCAGTACTTC. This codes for CATGTEYEQYF.